The rows below give T cell receptor beta chains drawn from one sample of a study of shared clonotypes between healthy human individuals. Libraries were prepared by immunoSEQ multiplex PCR; TCRdb keeps only in-frame clonotypes and omits some of them. Of hundreds of thousands of clones in the sample, about two thirds were seen once. Sample: memory CD4+ T cells sorted from blood. Source of these receptors: a woman aged 25 to 39 in good health. CDR3s include the opening cysteine and the closing phenylalanine or tryptophan. The D gene is left open where the match is weak. Clone size is not always given. Where it is, it says once, few, many or a class for expanded clones.

clone size	V gene	J gene	D gene	CDR3 DNA	CDR3 protein
-	TRBV19	TRBJ2-5	-	TGTGCCAGTAGTATAGAAGAGGGGTGGGAGACCCAGTACTTC	CASSIEEGWETQYF
-	TRBV29-1	TRBJ2-6	-	TGCAGCGTCTCTATCTCTGGGGCCAACGTCCTGACTTTC	CSVSISGANVLTF
few	TRBV5-1	TRBJ1-4	-	TGCGCCAGCAGCCCCCTTGGGGAAACTAATGAAAAACTGTTTTTT	CASSPLGETNEKLFF
-	TRBV28	TRBJ1-3	TRBD1	TGTGCCAGCAACCCTGGGACAGCCGTCTCTGGAAACACCATATATTTT	CASNPGTAVSGNTIYF
once	TRBV2	TRBJ2-7	TRBD2	TGTGCCAGCAGACGAGATAGCGGGAGTTTTTACGAGCAGTACTTC	CASRRDSGSFYEQYF
-	TRBV14	TRBJ2-2	-	TGTGCCAGCAGCCAAGTCACAGGCGTCGGGGAGCTGTTTTTT	CASSQVTGVGELFF
-	TRBV5-1	TRBJ2-5	-	TGCGCCAGCAGCTTGGGCACGGTTGAGACCCAGTACTTC	CASSLGTVETQYF
few	TRBV6-6	TRBJ2-7	-	TGTGCCAGCAGTCGGACCTCCTACGAGCAGTACTTC	CASSRTSYEQYF
-	TRBV19	TRBJ2-4	-	TGTGCCAGTAGTATAGGGGGCATGGCGGCCAAAAACATTCAGTACTTC	CASSIGGMAAKNIQYF
-	TRBV7-9	TRBJ2-7	-	TGTGCCAGCAGCTCTGCGGATCTGACCTACGAGCAGTACTTC	CASSSADLTYEQYF
-	TRBV6-5	TRBJ1-1	TRBD1	TGTGCCAGCAGTCCGTACAGGGGGCCGGTTACTTTCTTT	CASSPYRGPVTFF
-	TRBV5-1	TRBJ2-1	TRBD2	TGCGCCAGCAGCCACTCTAGCGGGAGTTACAATGAGCAGTTCTTC	CASSHSSGSYNEQFF
few	TRBV6-1	TRBJ1-5	-	TGTGCCAGCAGTGAAGCGCGGACCGGGACGAACGCCGGGCCCCAGCATTTT	CASSEARTGTNAGPQHF
-	TRBV27	TRBJ1-1	-	TGTGCCAGCAGTTTATCGGGGGGCGCGGGCACTGAAGCTTTCTTT	CASSLSGGAGTEAFF
few	TRBV10-3	TRBJ2-7	TRBD2	TGTGCCATCAGTGGCCTAGCGGGAGATTACGAGCAGTACTTC	CAISGLAGDYEQYF